This T cell receptor beta chain was captured by sequencing in a study of cytomegalovirus exposure and HLA in healthy donors. The CDR3 length is 11 residues. CDR1 GTSNPN and CDR2 SVGIG come from the germline V gene (reference sequence). Trimming took off 3 bases at V and 6 bases at J, with 7 bases between the two ends. Whole-study results and caveats: Later analysis showed most CMV-associated TCR beta chains appearing HLA-restricted. More clonal expansion characterized HLA-associated TCR beta chains than equally common others in a later analysis. TCR beta V- and J-gene trimming, according to a later analysis, was linked to a missense DCLRE1C variant.

About this clone: Antigen specificity is unknown.

PCR was performed using 60 Vbeta and 13 Jbeta primers. This table comes from immunoSEQ multiplex PCR, and its TCRdb copy is limited to in-frame clones, with some not included. The profile shows over 150,000 clones, approximately 80% of them singletons. This clonotype was obtained from a male donor in good health and CMV-seropositive. The gene calls are TRBV30 and TRBJ2-3, with D perhaps matching TRBD2 (6 bases). Specimen: PBMCs. This chain's CDR3 is CAWRGRDTQYF. CDR3 nucleotide sequence: TGTGCCTGGAGGGGGAGGGATACGCAGTATTTT.